A single sample is the source of the 17 T cell receptor beta chains below, sequenced in a study of blood T cell repertoires in COVID-19. Sequenced by immunoSEQ multiplex PCR; TCRdb stores in-frame clones only, minus some. The sample records over 150,000 clones, 75% to 90% being singletons. The sequencing sample was made of peripheral blood. The source of these receptors is a woman aged 55-69 years with acute or convalescent COVID-19.

The chain links TRBV19 to TRBJ2-6; TRBD1 matches at 10 bases. The CDR3 contains 18 residues. Per the germline V gene, CDR1 is LNHDA and CDR2 is SQIVND (reference sequence). V was pared by 7 bases and J by 0 bases, with 9 bases of the junction left unmatched. The CDR3, as DNA: TGTGCCAGTATGGGGGTCGGGACAGGGGTCTCTGGGGCCAACGTCCTGACTTTC. As protein: CASMGVGTGVSGANVLTF.

V usage is TRBV6-5 and J usage is TRBJ2-1; no reliable D call. CDR3 length: 15 residues. V was cut by 7 bases and J by 4 bases, with 17 bases left in between. The germline gives CDR1 MNHEY, CDR2 SVGAGI. The CDR3 DNA follows: TGTGCCAGCAAGTTAGACCTTGCGGTTTACAATGAGCAGTTCTTC. It is translated as CASKLDLAVYNEQFF.

The chain has TRBV7-4 and TRBJ1-6, with D perhaps matching TRBD1 (6 bases). This CDR3 has 16 amino acids. V was shortened by 1 base and J by 8 bases, with 15 bases between the two germline ends. Germline V gene lookup returns CDR1 SGHVT and CDR2 SQSDAQ. The CDR3 nucleotides are TGTGCCAGCAGCTTAGGACTATTCAGGGGCGATTCACCCCTCCACTTT. Its translation is CASSLGLFRGDSPLHF. Together with reference TRBV7-4 and TRBJ1-6, the CDR3 gives the full variable domain: GAGVSQSPRYKVAKRGRDVALRCDSISGHVTLYWYRQTLGQGSEVLTYSQSDAQRDKSGRPSGRFSAERPERSVSTLKIQRTEQGDSAVYLCASSLGLFRGDSPLHFGNGTRLTVT.

The rearrangement joins TRBV6-5 to TRBJ2-7; TRBD1 matches 10 bases. In germline, CDR1 is MNHEY, CDR2 SVGAGI. With 2 bases clipped from V and 3 bases from J, the junction kept 4 bases outside the gene matches. This CDR3 spans 15 amino acids. The CDR3 spells CASSYRGTGDYEQYF. The CDR3 nucleotides read TGTGCCAGCAGTTACAGAGGGACAGGGGACTACGAGCAGTACTTC.

This chain links TRBV3-1 (or the pseudogene TRBV3-2) with TRBJ2-7; 7 nucleotides agree with TRBD2. Losses at the gene ends were 4 bases for V and 3 bases for J; bases not matched to a gene: 3. This CDR3 contains 13 residues. Germline V gene lookup returns CDR1 LGHDT and CDR2 YNNKEL (reference sequence). The CDR3: CASSLGGGYEQYF. In DNA, the CDR3 is TGTGCCAGCAGCCTGGGGGGGGGCTACGAGCAGTACTTC.

This chain connects TRBV19 to TRBJ1-5, with D possibly matching TRBD1 (6 bases). The germline V and J ends were trimmed by 6 bases and 0 bases, with 9 bases remaining between them. The germline V gene encodes CDR1 LNHDA and CDR2 SQIVND (reference sequence). The CDR3 sequence is 14 residues long. CDR3 sequence: CASRRTASNQPQHF. CDR3 sequence (DNA): TGTGCCAGTAGGAGGACAGCTAGCAATCAGCCCCAGCATTTT.

The V call is TRBV28, the J call TRBJ2-2, with TRBD1 matching over 10 bases. Trimming removed 4 bases from V and 8 bases from J; junction bases left unmatched: 7. Germline-derived CDR1 and CDR2 are MDHEN and SYDVKM. The length of the CDR3 is 15 residues. The CDR3 protein is CASSSRQGAPGELFF. Here the CDR3 DNA reads TGTGCCAGCAGTTCCCGACAGGGGGCGCCTGGGGAGCTGTTTTTT.

The CDR3 nucleotides read TGTGCCAGCTCTCCGGACAAGTCTGATGGCTACACCTTC. Translation: CASSPDKSDGYTF. The chain employs TRBV18 and TRBJ1-2, with D possibly matching TRBD1 (5 bases). Germline V gene sequence: CDR1 KGHSH, CDR2 LQKENI. The V end was cut by 6 bases, the J end by 6 bases, with 14 bases between. This CDR3 has 13 amino acids.

This sequence joins TRBV6-1 and TRBJ1-5; D gene uncertain. The ends were cut back, 2 bases at V and 2 bases at J, with 10 bases in the middle. This CDR3 is 15 amino acids long. Germline V CDR1 and CDR2: MNHNS, SASEGT. As DNA, the CDR3 is TGTGCCAGCAGTGAAATCTGGGCTGGCAATCAGCCCCAGCATTTT. Translating it yields CASSEIWAGNQPQHF.

CDR3 coding DNA: TGTGCCAGCAGCCACTACAGGGACCTGAACACTGAAGCTTTCTTT. It specifies CASSHYRDLNTEAFF. V is TRBV4-2 and J is TRBJ1-1; TRBD1 is a possible D gene (6 bases). Germline V gene sequence: CDR1 LGHNA, CDR2 YNFKEQ. The CDR3 extends over 15 amino acids. V was trimmed by 3 bases and J by 0 bases, leaving 11 bases between them.

This chain links TRBV18 with TRBJ1-3, with D tentatively TRBD1 (5 bases). The germline V gene has CDR1 KGHSH and CDR2 LQKENI. The CDR3 sequence is 14 residues long. Deletions cut 2 bases from V and 2 bases from J, with 7 bases between. This chain's CDR3 is CASSPAGAGNTIYF. In nucleotides, the CDR3 is TGTGCCAGCTCACCAGCGGGGGCTGGAAACACCATATATTTT.

The rearrangement links TRBV18 to TRBJ2-2; D uncertain. This CDR3 has 13 amino acids. Germline V gene sequence: CDR1 KGHSH, CDR2 LQKENI. V shed 2 bases and J shed 4 bases, with 5 bases lying between them. DNA for the CDR3: TGTGCCAGCTCACCATACGGCACCGGGGAGCTGTTTTTT. It codes for CASSPYGTGELFF.

This chain connects TRBV7-8 to TRBJ2-3; 10 nucleotides line up with TRBD1. This CDR3 has 14 amino acids. The trim removed 5 bases at V and 3 bases at J, leaving 2 bases unmatched. Germline V gives CDR1 SGHVS, CDR2 FQNEAQ. CDR3 bases: TGTGCCAGCAGCGCGGGACAGGGGACAGATACGCAGTATTTT. Protein sequence: CASSAGQGTDTQYF.

This clone was seen only once. The V and J genes are TRBV9 and TRBJ2-1; D is unclear. This CDR3 comprises 15 residues. CDR1 is SGDLS, CDR2 YYNGEE, per germline. V lost 2 bases and J lost 1, with 10 bases in between. The CDR3 sequence: CASSVSSESYNEQFF. For the CDR3, the DNA is TGTGCCAGCAGCGTGAGCAGCGAGTCCTACAATGAGCAGTTCTTC. Full variable domain (rest looked up from reference TRBV9 and TRBJ2-1): DSGVTQTPKHLITATGQRVTLRCSPRSGDLSVYWYQQSLDQGLQFLIQYYNGEERAKGNILERFSAQQFPDLHSELNLSSLELGDSALYFCASSVSSESYNEQFFGPGTRLTVL.

This clone was picked up a small number of times. In the same sample, other DNA sequences code for this CDR3. V gene TRBV5-1 combines with J gene TRBJ1-2; TRBD1 aligns across 7 bases. The CDR3 runs 14 residues. Trimming took 0 bases from V and 4 from J; bases not matched to a gene: 3. Germline CDR1 reads SGHRS; CDR2 reads YFSETQ. The CDR3 reads CASSLGDRAYGYTF. CDR3 nucleotide sequence: TGCGCCAGCAGCTTGGGCGACAGGGCCTATGGCTACACCTTC.

The chain employs TRBV4-1 and TRBJ1-2; the D is unclear. The CDR3 is 15 residues long. Germline values: CDR1 MGHRA, CDR2 YSYEKL. V was shortened by 1 base and J by 8 bases, with 17 bases between the two germline ends. The CDR3 DNA follows: TGCGCCAGCAGCCAAGGAGGACTGGGAACCCTGGGCTACACCTTC. Translation: CASSQGGLGTLGYTF.

The chain has TRBV10-1 and TRBJ2-1; 9 positions match TRBD1. Looked up from germline, CDR1 is WNHNN and CDR2 is SYGVQD (reference sequence). J lost 5 bases, V lost 4 bases, and 9 bases had no gene match. The CDR3 loop spans 16 amino acids. The DNA for the CDR3 is TGCGCCAGCAGTGTCCTGGACAGGGGATCCCACAATGAGCAGTTCTTC. Translation gives CASSVLDRGSHNEQFF.